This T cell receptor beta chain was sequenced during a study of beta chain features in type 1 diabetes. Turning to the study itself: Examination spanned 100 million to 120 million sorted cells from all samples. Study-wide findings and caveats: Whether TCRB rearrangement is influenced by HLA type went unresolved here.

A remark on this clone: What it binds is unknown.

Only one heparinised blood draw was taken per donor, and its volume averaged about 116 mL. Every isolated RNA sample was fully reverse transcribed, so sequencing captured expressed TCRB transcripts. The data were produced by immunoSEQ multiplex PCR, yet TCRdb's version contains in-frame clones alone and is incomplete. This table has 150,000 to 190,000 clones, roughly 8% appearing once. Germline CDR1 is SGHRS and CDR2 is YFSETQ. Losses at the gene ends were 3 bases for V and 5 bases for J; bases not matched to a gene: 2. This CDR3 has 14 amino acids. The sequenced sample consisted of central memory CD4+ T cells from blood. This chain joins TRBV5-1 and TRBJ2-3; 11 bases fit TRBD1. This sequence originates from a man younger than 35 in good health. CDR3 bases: TGCGCCAGCAGCTGGACAGGGGGCAGAGATACGCAGTATTTT. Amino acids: CASSWTGGRDTQYF.